Here is one T cell receptor (beta chain) with its context. The CDR3 loop spans 13 amino acids. The germline V gene encodes CDR1 DFQATT and CDR2 SNEGSKA (reference sequence). Deletions cut 3 bases from V and 2 bases from J, with 5 bases between. The data derive from a study of blood T cell repertoires in COVID-19. Study summary: Acute and convalescent COVID-19 specimens originated in the United States, Italy and Spain.

Data came from immunoSEQ multiplex PCR; TCRdb stores just in-frame clones and leaves some out. The table lists 250,000 or so clones, almost 90% of them singletons. This chain connects TRBV20-1 to TRBJ1-6; no clear D gene. Sequencing used peripheral blood. This receptor was identified in a woman aged 55-69 years with COVID-19, enrolled during active disease. As DNA, the CDR3 is TGCAGTGCTAGTACGGCCTATAATTCACCCCTCCACTTT. Residues: CSASTAYNSPLHF.